This record looks at one TCR beta chain sequence and its context. As yet, its antigen is unknown. The germline gives CDR1 SQVTM, CDR2 ANQGSEA. The V gene lost 0 bases and the J gene lost 5 bases, with 10 bases spanning the gap. The CDR3 has 14 amino acids. This specimen comes from a study of cytomegalovirus exposure and HLA in healthy donors. The PCR ran on 60 Vbeta and 13 Jbeta primers. Only in-frame clones appear in the TCRdb table, and some are missing; sequencing was by immunoSEQ multiplex PCR. This table has some 70,000 clones, roughly two thirds appearing once. General study findings and limits: In a later analysis, the majority of CMV-associated beta chains seemingly showed HLA restriction. Sequencing depth across donors, presence/absence analyses assumed, was roughly uniform. Sequences of the TCR beta chain were said to predict the HLA-A and HLA-B alleles of most subjects accurately.

This clonotype was obtained from a male donor in good health and CMV-seropositive. This chain links TRBV29-1 with TRBJ2-2, with unresolved D. Material for sequencing was PBMCs. CDR3 sequence (DNA): TGCAGCGTTGAAGATGGGCTTCTAACCGGGGAGCTGTTTTTT. This encodes CSVEDGLLTGELFF.